The 27 T cell receptor beta chains below were found in one sample sequenced in a study of glioma-infiltrating T cells after dendritic cell vaccination. The time point was: after dendritic cell vaccination, including at tumor progression/relapse. Clones were sequenced by immunoSEQ multiplex PCR, and TCRdb holds only the in-frame ones, with some missing. The profile shows 65,000 to 80,000 clones, around 86% of them singletons. The sample consisted of blood, taken after dendritic cell vaccination. The receptors here all came from a human donor with glioblastoma.

The chain is built from TRBV6-5 and TRBJ1-5; 7 positions match TRBD1. The CDR3 contains 14 residues. V was pared by 5 bases and J by 3 bases, with 4 bases of the junction left unmatched. CDR1 MNHEY and CDR2 SVGAGI come from the germline V gene. CDR3: CASSLQGNNQPQHF. CDR3 in DNA: TGTGCCAGCAGTCTACAGGGGAACAATCAGCCCCAGCATTTT.

This clone turned up a few times. The chain has TRBV18 and TRBJ1-1; 7 positions agree with TRBD1. This CDR3 spans 14 amino acids. Unmatched junction bases numbered 4, after V lost 3 bases and J lost 3 bases. Germline lookup yields CDR1 KGHSH and CDR2 LQKENI. CDR3 sequence: CASSPTGSDTEAFF. DNA for the CDR3: TGTGCCAGCTCACCGACAGGGTCGGACACTGAAGCTTTCTTT.

V is TRBV4-2 and J is TRBJ2-1; TRBD2 aligns across 12 bases. There are 21 residues in the CDR3. Germline V gene sequence: CDR1 LGHNA, CDR2 YNFKEQ. Trimming cost V 2 bases and J 0 bases; bases outside gene matches: 14. Here the CDR3 reads CASSQLLAGGLTLSSYNEQFF. The CDR3 coding sequence is TGTGCCAGCAGCCAATTACTAGCGGGGGGCCTTACTCTAAGCTCCTACAATGAGCAGTTCTTC.

The J gene is TRBJ2-5, the V gene TRBV6-1; 7 positions agree with TRBD2. The germline V gene has CDR1 MNHNS and CDR2 SASEGT. This CDR3 is 13 amino acids long. V trimming: 8 bases; J trimming: 5 bases; junction bases outside the gene matches: 8. Written as DNA, the CDR3 is TGTGCCAGCCGAAGGGAGGGGCTGGAGACCCAGTACTTC. Protein product: CASRREGLETQYF.

The genes are TRBV5-1 and TRBJ2-1; a weak D match, TRBD1 (6 bases). Deletions cut 2 bases from V and 6 bases from J, with 15 bases between. Per the germline V gene, CDR1 is SGHRS and CDR2 is YFSETQ. The CDR3 is 15 residues long. The CDR3 sequence: CASSFRQVPSNEQFF. The DNA of the CDR3 is TGCGCCAGCAGCTTCCGACAGGTCCCCAGCAATGAGCAGTTCTTC. Complete variable domain (other parts from reference TRBV5-1 and TRBJ2-1): KAGVTQTPRYLIKTRGQQVTLSCSPISGHRSVSWYQQTPGQGLQFLFEYFSETQRNKGNFPGRFSGRQFSNSRSEMNVSTLELGDSALYLCASSFRQVPSNEQFFGPGTRLTVL.

The rearrangement links TRBV19 to TRBJ1-4, with 7 bases aligning to TRBD1. Germline V gene lookup returns CDR1 LNHDA and CDR2 SQIVND (reference sequence). J gave up 2 bases and V 3 bases, and 9 bases lay outside the gene matches. This CDR3 spans 17 amino acids. The CDR3 spells CASSIFPSQGTNEKLFF. DNA for the CDR3: TGTGCCAGTAGTATTTTCCCTTCACAGGGGACTAATGAAAAACTGTTTTTT.

J is TRBJ2-7 and V is TRBV6-5; 7 bases are shared with TRBD1. CDR1 is MNHEY and CDR2 is SVGAGI in the germline V gene. The CDR3 sequence is 16 residues long. Trimming removed 0 bases from V and 2 bases from J; junction bases left unmatched: 7. CDR3 DNA: TGTGCCAGCAGTTACTCCGACAGGGCTCCTACCTACGAGCAGTACTTC. Amino acids: CASSYSDRAPTYEQYF.

J is TRBJ2-5 and V is TRBV19, with 7 bases matching TRBD1. Germline trimming cut 6 bases from V and 2 bases from J; bases unmatched to any gene: 6. Per the germline V gene, CDR1 is LNHDA and CDR2 is SQIVND (reference sequence). The CDR3 is 14 amino acids. The CDR3 reads CASRPGTVQETQYF. Written as DNA, the CDR3 is TGTGCCAGTAGACCCGGGACAGTGCAAGAGACCCAGTACTTC.

V gene TRBV6-5 combines with J gene TRBJ1-2; no firm D call. Looked up from germline, CDR1 is MNHEY and CDR2 is SVGAGI. Trimming took 5 bases from V and 4 from J, leaving 8 bases between them. The CDR3 runs to 12 residues. The chain's CDR3 is CASSEGAYGYTF. The CDR3 nucleotides read TGTGCCAGCAGTGAAGGAGCCTATGGCTACACCTTC.

This clone was recorded a few times. The J gene is TRBJ2-1, the V gene TRBV5-1; 9 positions match TRBD2. The germline CDR1 and CDR2 sequences are SGHRS and YFSETQ. CDR3 length: 16 residues. V was clipped by 0 bases and J by 3 bases; unmatched bases: 4. CDR3 region: CASSLAGTSIYNEQFF. CDR3 DNA: TGCGCCAGCAGCTTGGCCGGGACTAGCATCTACAATGAGCAGTTCTTC.

The rearrangement links TRBV2 to TRBJ2-1; 7 nucleotides match TRBD1. The length of the CDR3 is 14 residues. Germline loops: CDR1 SNHLY, CDR2 FYNNEI. Losses at the gene ends were 4 bases for V and 8 bases for J; bases not matched to a gene: 8. The CDR3 sequence: CASSGRDRYDEQFF. CDR3 DNA sequence: TGTGCCAGCAGTGGCCGGGACAGATACGATGAGCAGTTCTTC.

This clone was picked up one time. The chain recombines TRBV27 with TRBJ2-5, with TRBD1 as a possible D gene (5 bases). Germline CDR1 is MNHEY and CDR2 is SMNVEV (reference sequence). CDR3 length: 15 residues. Trimming left V 5 bases short and J 3 bases short, with 16 bases between. The CDR3: CASSLWAGLEETQYF. CDR3 DNA sequence: TGTGCCAGCAGTCTTTGGGCAGGGCTGGAAGAGACCCAGTACTTC.

The chain uses TRBV5-6 and TRBJ2-5; 7 positions match TRBD2. V lost 3 bases, J lost 2 bases, and 10 bases stayed unmatched. This CDR3 spans 16 amino acids. CDR1 SGHDT and CDR2 YYEEEE come from the germline V gene. The CDR3 is CASSSKLAAPQETQYF. The CDR3 region has the DNA TGTGCCAGCAGCTCGAAGCTAGCGGCCCCACAAGAGACCCAGTACTTC.

The chain links TRBV5-6 to TRBJ2-7; 7 positions match TRBD1. Germline-derived CDR1 and CDR2 are SGHDT and YYEEEE. This CDR3 is built from 15 residues. Germline trimming cut 4 bases from V and 0 bases from J; bases unmatched to any gene: 7. The CDR3 loop is CASSLRGQNSYEQYF. In nucleotides, the CDR3 is TGTGCCAGCAGCCTAAGGGGACAGAACTCCTACGAGCAGTACTTC.

This clone was counted a single time. V usage is TRBV29-1 and J usage is TRBJ2-1; the D gene is possibly TRBD2 (5 bases). V lost 1 base to trimming and J lost 4 bases, with 11 bases between them. This CDR3 is 14 amino acids long. CDR1 is SQVTM, CDR2 ANQGSEA, per germline. CDR3 loop: CSVEGSREYNEQFF. The CDR3 DNA follows: TGCAGCGTTGAAGGGTCAAGGGAGTACAATGAGCAGTTCTTC.

This chain joins TRBV5-1 and TRBJ1-2; D is perhaps TRBD1 (5 bases). CDR3 length: 12 amino acids. V was pared by 0 bases and J by 5 bases, with 5 bases between. Germline lookup yields CDR1 SGHRS and CDR2 YFSETQ. The CDR3 sequence is CASSLGQYGYTF. The CDR3, as DNA: TGCGCCAGCAGCTTGGGACAGTATGGCTACACCTTC.

The CDR3 spells CSVEGRLAGENEQFF. Written as DNA, the CDR3 is TGCAGCGTTGAAGGCAGACTAGCGGGTGAGAATGAGCAGTTCTTC. V is TRBV29-1 and J is TRBJ2-1, with TRBD2 matching 10 bases. V trimming: 1 base; J trimming: 7 bases; junction bases outside the gene matches: 7. The CDR3 totals 15 residues. Germline V lookup: CDR1 SQVTM, CDR2 ANQGSEA.

The V and J genes are TRBV2 and TRBJ2-2; perhaps TRBD1 as D (6 bases). In germline, CDR1 is SNHLY, CDR2 FYNNEI. This CDR3 region has 13 residues. The ends were cut back, 9 bases at V and 6 bases at J, with 14 bases in the middle. This CDR3 reads CASLRDNPGELFF. The CDR3 bases are TGTGCCAGTCTCCGGGACAATCCCGGGGAGCTGTTTTTT.

CDR3 amino acids: CASSPGGGRGHNEQFF. As DNA, the CDR3 is TGCGCCAGCAGCCCCGGGGGCGGGAGGGGACACAATGAGCAGTTCTTC. The V call is TRBV4-3, the J call TRBJ2-1; 9 bases agree with TRBD2. V lost 4 bases to trimming and J lost 5 bases; unmatched junction nucleotides: 9. Germline V gives CDR1 LGHNA, CDR2 YSLEER. This CDR3 spans 16 amino acids.

This chain joins TRBV6-6 and TRBJ2-2; the match to TRBD2 covers 8 bases. The ends lost 4 bases at V and 7 bases at J; junction bases unmatched: 8. This CDR3 is 15 amino acids long. CDR1 MNHNY and CDR2 SVGAGI come from the germline V gene (reference sequence). CDR3: CASSSHERESGELFF. CDR3 nucleotide sequence: TGTGCCAGCAGTTCTCATGAGCGGGAGAGCGGGGAGCTGTTTTTT.

The V call is TRBV7-2, the J call TRBJ1-5; D is possibly TRBD1 (6 bases). The CDR3 is 14 residues long. Between the trimmed V and J ends, which lost 1 base and 11 bases, there was a span of 15 bases. Germline CDR1 is SGHTA and CDR2 is FQGNSA. CDR3 sequence (DNA): TGTGCCAGCAGCTTAGGTGGAGGGGGGGATGCCCAGCATTTT. Amino acids: CASSLGGGGDAQHF.

The chain has TRBV6-6 and TRBJ1-1, with 7 bases identical to TRBD1. J gave up 7 bases and V 6 bases, and 5 bases lay outside the gene matches. Germline CDR1 MNHNY, CDR2 SVGAGI (reference sequence). The CDR3 is made up of 12 amino acids. CDR3 loop: CASRPQGIEAFF. As DNA, the CDR3 is TGTGCCAGCAGACCACAGGGGATTGAAGCTTTCTTT.

The rearrangement joins TRBV13 to TRBJ1-1; D is undetermined. The CDR3 has 17 amino acids. V was clipped by 0 bases and J by 4 bases, with 18 bases between them. Per germline, CDR1 PRHDT and CDR2 FYEKMQ (reference sequence). The CDR3 sequence: CASSLGRGSPSRTEAFF. DNA for the CDR3: TGTGCCAGCAGCTTAGGTCGGGGATCTCCCTCCCGCACTGAAGCTTTCTTT.

The genes are TRBV27 and TRBJ1-5; a possible D gene is TRBD1 (6 bases). Trimming stripped 3 bases from V and 2 bases from J, with 8 bases between. Germline CDR1 is MNHEY and CDR2 is SMNVEV (reference sequence). The CDR3 loop spans 14 amino acids. The CDR3 loop reads CASSLAGGNQPQHF. The DNA for the CDR3 is TGTGCCAGCAGTTTGGCAGGGGGCAATCAGCCCCAGCATTTT.

The J gene is TRBJ1-4, the V gene TRBV7-2; no reliable D call. This CDR3 region has 15 residues. Trimming stripped 5 bases from V and 8 bases from J, with 18 bases between. Germline-derived CDR1 and CDR2 are SGHTA and FQGNSA. The CDR3 nucleotides read TGTGCCAGCAGCCCCCAATCAGGAATAGGCGAAAAACTGTTTTTT. It is translated as CASSPQSGIGEKLFF.

This clone was observed once. The rearrangement uses TRBV21-1 and TRBJ1-1; the D call in the table, TRBD1, was not verified against the DNA. TRBV21-1 is a recognized pseudogene. CDR3 length equals 17 residues. This CDR3 is CASSKGQGRVMNTEAFF. In DNA, the CDR3 is TGTGCCAGCAGCAAAGGACAGGGAAGGGTTATGAACACTGAAGCTTTCTTT.

This chain links TRBV9 with TRBJ2-2, with 11 nucleotides matching TRBD2. In germline, CDR1 is SGDLS, CDR2 YYNGEE. V was clipped by 6 bases and J by 3 bases; unmatched bases: 7. This CDR3 is built from 16 residues. The CDR3 sequence is CASTRSGRVDTGELFF. CDR3 coding DNA: TGTGCCAGCACCCGTAGCGGGAGGGTGGACACCGGGGAGCTGTTTTTT. Full variable domain (rest looked up from reference TRBV9 and TRBJ2-2): DSGVTQTPKHLITATGQRVTLRCSPRSGDLSVYWYQQSLDQGLQFLIQYYNGEERAKGNILERFSAQQFPDLHSELNLSSLELGDSALYFCASTRSGRVDTGELFFGEGSRLTVL.